The T cell receptor beta chain described here comes from a study of beta chain features in type 1 diabetes (dated by TCRdb to 2016 to 2019). As for the study more broadly: No differences in mean age, gender distribution, total cell number or subset yield were found between patients and healthy donors. Whereas all 28 donors provided naive and central memory subsets, regulatory and stem cell-like memory subsets were isolated from just 8 patients and roughly eight healthy donors. In the study, recently diagnosed type 1 diabetes patients and matched healthy donors were compared on the TCRB repertoires of their sorted circulating CD4+ T cell subsets. A total of about 110 million sorted cells were examined across all samples, and the number of cells per subset was strongly correlated with RNA yield. Findings and caveats that apply to the study as a whole: In all four CD4+ subsets, TCRB CDR3 length was moderately but significantly shorter in type 1 diabetes patients. The naive, central memory and regulatory TCRB repertoires appeared to resemble one another more closely among patients than among healthy donors. HLA sub-analyses involved small numbers of individuals, so any influence of HLA type on TCRB rearrangement remained unresolved. Patients with type 1 diabetes made fewer insertions and deleted more nucleotides at VDJ recombination sites, implying thymic rearrangement abnormalities. Because cDNA was sequenced instead of genomic DNA, highly expressing activated cells could be over-represented, though the groups showed no difference in activation or CD3 levels. PCR might favor shorter templates, but patient and control samples were amplified and corrected together, so any skew would affect both groups equally.

This clone was seen only a few times. Its specific antigen is unknown. No clone much larger than this one lies a single base away; base qualities are absent. From a lookup of the germline V gene (reference sequence), CDR1 and CDR2 are LNHDA and SQIVND. The germline V end is reduced by 8 bases and the J end by 1 base; junction bases left unmatched: 3. There are 13 amino acids in the CDR3, from cysteine to phenylalanine inclusive. Here the CDR3 DNA is all that survives: 39 bases in frame from base 1. From each donor, a single peripheral blood sample of 95 to 150 mL on average was drawn into heparinised tubes. A BD FACSAria II and a panel including CD45RO, CCR7, CD25, CD127, CD95 and CD27 were used to sort naive, central memory, regulatory and stem cell-like memory CD4+ T cells. All sorted populations exceeded 95% purity. PBMCs were isolated immediately by Lymphoprep density gradient centrifugation and stained directly without culture. Samples were stained and sorted in pairs, with one healthy donor and one patient per experiment, so that batch effects were minimized.

The entire amount of isolated RNA was reverse transcribed using the High Capacity cDNA Reverse Transcription Kit, so the sequenced TCRB transcripts were expressed ones. Deep immunoSEQ sequencing was applied to naive, central memory and regulatory T cell samples, giving an average of about 3.8 million total reads per sample. Sorted cells were lysed in RLT buffer and RNA was extracted with DNase-treated RNeasy Micro or Mini kits, depending on cell number. To prevent cross-contamination, every cell subset was processed on its own, while patient and healthy donor samples were processed together. The immunoSEQ multiplex PCR was used to amplify TCRB sequences from cDNA, yielding 87-bp fragments that span the CDR3 region. Amplicons were sequenced on the Illumina HiSeq platform. Per the authors' processing: PCR bias was computationally corrected using synthetic template baselines, reads within Hamming distance 2 were collapsed, and singletons that could not be merged were discarded. Reads were aligned against IMGT so that V, D and J genes, CDR3 length and insertions or deletions at six rearrangement sites could be assigned. Within each subset, clonotype counts were normalized to sorted cell number, and only after that were true diversity and Gini coefficients computed with the tcR R package. Repertoire sharing was quantified using the overlap coefficient calculated on TCRB nucleotide sequences. Out-of-frame TCRB sequences from naive cells were analyzed as a proxy for the pre-selection repertoire. The immuneACCESS repertoire file appears here via TCRdb, limited to in-frame rearrangements. These files lack a portion of the clones; in checked studies, under half of the deficit traces to unresolved V genes, and the cause of the others is not known. V, J and clone size reflect that table, while D and trimming were determined from the DNA. This sample gives some 290,000 clones in total; approximately 14% of them show up just once. 0.015% to 0.02% of the sample comes from the top ten.

The sequencing input was naive CD4+ T cells from blood. The intended sense of this specimen's cell subset or site label: true naive CD4+ T cells. This clonotype was sampled from a young man with type 1 diabetes. The rearrangement joined TRBV19 to TRBJ1-1; 8 bases in the middle match TRBD1. CDR3 sequence: CASQTGENTEAFF. The nucleotides read TGTGCCAGTCAGACAGGGGAGAACACTGAAGCTTTCTTT.